Following are 17 T cell receptor beta chains from one sample sequenced in a study of blood T cell repertoires in COVID-19. Using immunoSEQ multiplex PCR, the repertoire was profiled, and TCRdb retains in-frame clones only, with some absent. The repertoire holds tens of thousands of clones, with around nine tenths as singletons. Source material: peripheral blood. The receptor set was obtained from a human donor in a cohort sampled during active COVID-19.

This sequence joins TRBV13 and TRBJ1-4, with a weak D call TRBD1 (5 bases). CDR1 PRHDT and CDR2 FYEKMQ come from the germline V gene (reference sequence). CDR3 length equals 14 residues. V was cut by 3 bases and J by 7 bases, with 12 bases left in between. The CDR3 loop is CASSFRTFPEKLFF. The DNA for the CDR3 is TGTGCCAGCAGCTTCCGGACATTCCCTGAAAAACTGTTTTTT.

V gene TRBV12-3 or TRBV12-4 combines with J gene TRBJ2-7, with D perhaps TRBD1 (6 bases). V was pared by 9 bases and J by 2 bases, with 14 bases between. This CDR3 spans 13 amino acids. The CDR3 sequence is CASQGAGAYEQYF. The CDR3 nucleotides read TGTGCCAGTCAAGGGGCAGGGGCCTACGAGCAGTACTTC.

The rearrangement joins TRBV7-6 to TRBJ1-4; 8 bases agree with TRBD1. V trimming: 5 bases; J trimming: 7 bases; junction bases outside the gene matches: 18. This CDR3 comprises 18 residues. Germline CDR1 is SGHVS and CDR2 is FNYEAQ. CDR3 in amino acids: CASSAPELRTGSSEKLFF. CDR3 bases: TGTGCCAGCAGCGCCCCAGAGCTTAGGACAGGGAGTTCTGAAAAACTGTTTTTT.

The chain carries TRBV27 and TRBJ1-2; 10 bases are shared with TRBD1. CDR1 and CDR2 from the germline V gene are MNHEY and SMNVEV (reference sequence). This CDR3 contains 14 residues. V was clipped by 10 bases and J by 0 bases; unmatched bases: 5. CDR3 DNA: TGTGCCACCAAAGGACAGGGGGCTAACTATGGCTACACCTTC. It specifies CATKGQGANYGYTF.

The rearrangement joins TRBV6-2 or TRBV6-3 to TRBJ2-7; 9 positions agree with TRBD2. Germline CDR1 and CDR2: MNHEY and SVGEGT. V gave up 1 base and J gave up 9 bases; unmatched junction bases: 10. The CDR3 covers 15 residues. In DNA, the CDR3 is TGTGCCAGCAGTTACTTGGTAGCGGGGGCCACGGGGCAGTACTTC. Protein sequence: CASSYLVAGATGQYF.

This chain links TRBV5-4 with TRBJ2-7, with 9 bases matching TRBD1. J was trimmed by 4 bases and V by 2 bases; bases with no gene match: 7. This CDR3 spans 15 amino acids. CDR1 is SGHNT, CDR2 YYREEE, per germline (reference sequence). The CDR3 nucleotides are TGTGCCAGCAGCTTCGATTCGACAGGGGGATACGAGCAGTACTTC. Protein product: CASSFDSTGGYEQYF. The full variable domain, with the rest looked up from reference TRBV5-4 and TRBJ2-7, is ETGVTQSPTHLIKTRGQQVTLRCSSQSGHNTVSWYQQALGQGPQFIFQYYREEENGRGNFPPRFSGLQFPNYSSELNVNALELDDSALYLCASSFDSTGGYEQYFGPGTRLTVT.

This clone was seen just once. The rearrangement uses TRBV4-1 and TRBJ2-7; 8 bases fit TRBD1. The CDR3 runs 15 residues. CDR1 is MGHRA and CDR2 is YSYEKL in the germline V gene. V gave up 5 bases and J gave up 5 bases; unmatched junction bases: 11. CDR3 in amino acids: CASSWTSGGFNEQYF. DNA for the CDR3: TGCGCCAGCAGCTGGACTTCAGGGGGCTTCAACGAGCAGTACTTC.

This sequence joins TRBV7-2 and TRBJ2-3, with a possible D match to TRBD2 (7 bases). CDR3 size: 18 residues. The V gene's germline CDR1 is SGHTA and CDR2 FQGNSA. V was pared by 5 bases and J by 3 bases, with 24 bases between. Written as DNA, the CDR3 is TGTGCCAGCAGCCCCGGGTGGGGGGGCGCCGGACCTACAGATACGCAGTATTTT. Translating it yields CASSPGWGGAGPTDTQYF.

The chain has TRBV13 and TRBJ2-7, with 8 positions matching TRBD1. CDR1 is PRHDT and CDR2 is FYEKMQ in the germline V gene (reference sequence). After removal of 0 bases from V and 3 bases from J, the junction contained 7 bases not matched to a gene. CDR3 length equals 16 residues. The CDR3 DNA is TGTGCCAGCAGCTTAGGCCCTGACAGGGGTATCTACGAGCAGTACTTC. Translation: CASSLGPDRGIYEQYF.

This clone appeared a single time. CDR3 bases: TGTGCCAGCAGCTTGGCAGATTCTAACTATGGCTACACCTTC. Encoded protein: CASSLADSNYGYTF. The chain couples TRBV5-6 to TRBJ1-2; unclear D gene. CDR1 SGHDT and CDR2 YYEEEE come from the germline V gene. Trimming took off 0 bases at V and 0 bases at J, with 6 bases between the two ends. This CDR3 comprises 14 residues.

The count of this clone is one. This chain links TRBV11-2 with TRBJ1-1; unclear D gene. CDR1 and CDR2 from the germline V gene are SGHAT and FQNNGV. V was pared by 5 bases and J by 1 base, with 11 bases between. CDR3 length: 14 amino acids. CDR3 bases: TGTGCCAGCAGCCTGTTGGCCCCGAACACTGAAGCTTTCTTT. Translating it yields CASSLLAPNTEAFF.

The chain links TRBV27 to TRBJ1-6, with D possibly TRBD1 on 5 matching bases. This CDR3 has 15 amino acids. Germline CDR1 MNHEY, CDR2 SMNVEV (reference sequence). The V end lost 6 bases, the J end lost 5 bases, and 14 bases lay between the germline ends. CDR3 sequence (DNA): TGTGCCAGCAGCTTTGCCGGGGGGAATAATTCACCCCTCCACTTT. Protein: CASSFAGGNNSPLHF.

The chain recombines TRBV29-1 with TRBJ1-2, with a tentative D call TRBD1 (6 bases). The CDR3 is 17 amino acids. Germline loops: CDR1 SQVTM, CDR2 ANQGSEA. The V end was cut by 1 base, the J end by 8 bases, with 26 bases between. The DNA of the CDR3 is TGCAGCGTTGAAGGATGGCCCGAACAGGGCCGAGAGAGGGGCTACACCTTC. As protein: CSVEGWPEQGRERGYTF.

The rearrangement links TRBV19 to TRBJ1-5, with TRBD1 identical over 10 bases. Germline V gives CDR1 LNHDA, CDR2 SQIVND (reference sequence). The CDR3 extends over 15 amino acids. The ends lost 10 bases at V and 7 bases at J; junction bases unmatched: 13. This chain's CDR3 is CATDRQGAIMQPQHF. The CDR3 DNA sequence: TGTGCCACCGACCGACAGGGGGCCATAATGCAGCCCCAGCATTTT.

The chain carries TRBV9 and TRBJ2-7; 7 nucleotides line up with TRBD2. The CDR3 is 16 amino acids. Germline V gene sequence: CDR1 SGDLS, CDR2 YYNGEE. The J segment lost 3 bases and the V segment lost 0 bases, leaving 9 bases of the junction unmatched. The DNA of the CDR3 is TGTGCCAGCAGCGTAGGTTGGGGGGGAAGCGACTACGAGCAGTACTTC. Protein sequence: CASSVGWGGSDYEQYF.

The chain joins TRBV19 to TRBJ2-5; possible D gene TRBD1, 5 bases. The length of the CDR3 is 14 residues. Trimming left V 1 base short and J 2 bases short, with 8 bases between. Germline loops: CDR1 LNHDA, CDR2 SQIVND (reference sequence). In DNA, the CDR3 is TGTGCCAGTAGTATAGCAGGGCAACAAGAGACCCAGTACTTC. Translating it yields CASSIAGQQETQYF.

The V call is TRBV6-2 or TRBV6-3, the J call TRBJ1-1, with 8 bases fitting TRBD1. In germline, CDR1 is MNHEY, CDR2 SVGEGT. V shed 2 bases, J shed 5 bases, and the junction held 10 bases outside the gene matches. The CDR3 is 16 residues long. CDR3 nucleotide sequence: TGTGCCAGCAGTTACCCGTTACGGACAGGGAAAACTGAAGCTTTCTTT. Translation gives CASSYPLRTGKTEAFF.